These 20 T cell receptor beta chains share one sample of origin, sequenced in a study of T-cell memory formation after mild COVID-19. TCRdb analysed the 5' RACE reads with MiXCR anew, one entry per CDR3 protein. The sample has 44,000 or so distinct CDR3 sequences; approximately 9.7% are singletons. Input material: PBMCs or a T cell subset sorted from them (not recorded which). These receptor sequences come from an adult woman who had mild COVID-19 (a few samples of this study predate the infection). Cell type and time point are not known.

The chain links TRBV6-6 to TRBJ2-7; D unresolved. This CDR3 is 10 amino acids long. V lost 2 bases and J lost 6, with 2 bases in between. Looked up from germline, CDR1 is MNHNY and CDR2 is SVGAGI (reference sequence). CDR3 sequence: CASSYGEQYF. The CDR3 coding sequence is TGTGCCAGCAGTTACGGCGAGCAGTACTTC.

This clonotype was detected ten times or more. Sequence at one end of the junction differs from germline and may be a read error. The CDR3 here is CASSWDRDGETQYF. CDR3 nucleotides: TGTGCTAGCAGCTGGGACAGGGACGGAGAGACCCAGTACTTC. V gene TRBV7-7 combines with J gene TRBJ2-5; the match to TRBD1 covers 9 bases. The CDR3 contains 14 residues. Germline V gene lookup returns CDR1 SSHAT and CDR2 FNYEAQ (reference sequence).

This clonotype has ten or more counts. This chain connects TRBV5-1 to TRBJ2-1; D gene uncertain. Germline-derived CDR1 and CDR2 are SGHRS and YFSETQ. CDR3 length equals 16 residues. V gave up 0 bases and J gave up 1 base, with 11 bases separating them. The CDR3 reads CASSLEGGGSYNEQFF. CDR3 DNA: TGCGCCAGCAGCTTGGAAGGCGGCGGATCCTACAATGAGCAGTTCTTC.

The rearrangement joins TRBV24-1 to TRBJ1-6; D is possibly TRBD1 (5 bases). V was trimmed by 6 bases and J by 4 bases, leaving 6 bases between them. Germline V gene lookup returns CDR1 KGHDR and CDR2 SFDVKD. CDR3 length: 13 amino acids. CDR3 coding DNA: TGTGCCACCAGTCCAGGGTATAATTCACCCCTCCACTTT. It is translated as CATSPGYNSPLHF.

The genes are TRBV20-1 and TRBJ2-1; 14 bases align to TRBD2. V was clipped by 5 bases and J by 4 bases; unmatched bases: 7. The CDR3 is 16 amino acids. The germline CDR1 and CDR2 sequences are DFQATT and SNEGSKA (reference sequence). The CDR3 nucleotides are TGCAGTGCTCCACTTGGGACTAGCGGGAGATACAATGAGCAGTTCTTC. Translated: CSAPLGTSGRYNEQFF.

This clonotype was found a few times. The chain uses TRBV6-5 and TRBJ1-3; D is perhaps TRBD1 (5 bases). V was trimmed by 0 bases and J by 0 bases, leaving 18 bases between them. Germline V gene sequence: CDR1 MNHEY, CDR2 SVGAGI. This CDR3 contains 19 residues. As DNA, the CDR3 is TGTGCCAGCAGTTACTCTGCCATCGGGACGGCAAGCTCTGGAAACACCATATATTTT. Protein sequence: CASSYSAIGTASSGNTIYF.

The chain carries TRBV19 and TRBJ1-3; D is ambiguous. CDR3 length equals 18 residues. Germline V gene lookup returns CDR1 LNHDA and CDR2 SQIVND (reference sequence). The germline V and J ends were trimmed by 1 base and 0 bases, with 16 bases remaining between them. The CDR3 DNA is TGTGCCAGTAGTATAGCGTCAACTCGGCTTTTCTCTGGAAACACCATATATTTT. Encoded protein: CASSIASTRLFSGNTIYF.

The chain carries TRBV12-3 or TRBV12-4 and TRBJ2-3; TRBD2 matches 12 bases. The CDR3 extends over 16 amino acids. J gave up 2 bases and V 5 bases, and 5 bases lay outside the gene matches. CDR3 nucleotides: TGTGCCAGCAGTCCCCGACTAGCGGGGGTCACAGATACGCAGTATTTT. Translated: CASSPRLAGVTDTQYF.

V gene TRBV12-3 or TRBV12-4 combines with J gene TRBJ2-1; the match to TRBD2 covers 11 bases. The CDR3 runs to 15 residues. V lost 6 bases, J lost 5 bases, and 6 bases stayed unmatched. The CDR3 region is CASRLSGRENNEQFF. CDR3 DNA: TGTGCCAGCAGACTTAGCGGGAGGGAAAACAATGAGCAGTTCTTC.

There are a few counts of this clonotype. The chain couples TRBV5-1 to TRBJ2-5; 7 nucleotides match TRBD2. After removal of 0 bases from V and 4 bases from J, the junction contained 9 bases not matched to a gene. Germline V gene data show CDR1 as SGHRS and CDR2 as YFSETQ. The CDR3 has 16 amino acids. DNA of the CDR3: TGCGCCAGCAGCTTGGAGGTGGGGAGGGGAAGAGAGACCCAGTACTTC. This codes for CASSLEVGRGRETQYF.

This clonotype was found many times. The V call is TRBV20-1, the J call TRBJ2-1, with 9 nucleotides matching TRBD1. The germline V gene has CDR1 DFQATT and CDR2 SNEGSKA (reference sequence). Trimming cost V 1 base and J 3 bases; bases outside gene matches: 1. CDR3 size: 14 residues. This CDR3 is CSARGTGDYNEQFF. Here the CDR3 DNA reads TGCAGTGCTAGAGGGACAGGGGACTACAATGAGCAGTTCTTC.

The J gene is TRBJ2-1, the V gene TRBV4-2; the match to TRBD2 covers 9 bases. Germline values: CDR1 LGHNA, CDR2 YNFKEQ. J gave up 7 bases and V 3 bases, and 7 bases lay outside the gene matches. The CDR3 contains 15 residues. The CDR3 sequence is CASSQRASGINEQFF. In DNA, the CDR3 is TGTGCCAGCAGCCAGAGAGCTAGCGGGATTAATGAGCAGTTCTTC.

By frequency in the sample, this clonotype is medium-sized. V gene TRBV21-1 combines with J gene TRBJ2-1. TRBV21-1 is a documented pseudogene. This CDR3 has 18 amino acids. This chain's CDR3 is CASSKASRVLWSYNEQFF. CDR3 in DNA: TGTGCCAGCAGCAAAGCGTCAAGGGTTCTTTGGTCCTACAATGAGCAGTTCTTC.

Many counts were recorded for this clonotype. The rearrangement joins TRBV7-2 to TRBJ2-3; 12 bases line up with TRBD2. The CDR3 loop spans 20 amino acids. Germline loops: CDR1 SGHTA, CDR2 FQGNSA. Germline trimming cut 3 bases from V and 0 bases from J; bases unmatched to any gene: 13. CDR3 bases: TGTGCCAGCAGCTTGCGCTGGATGACTAGCGGGAGCCTTAGCACAGATACGCAGTATTTT. It is translated as CASSLRWMTSGSLSTDTQYF.

The sample holds many counts of this clonotype. V and J are TRBV9 and TRBJ2-3, with no clear D. Trimming removed 1 base from V and 0 bases from J, with 9 bases in between. CDR1 and CDR2 from the germline V gene are SGDLS and YYNGEE. The CDR3 contains 15 residues. The CDR3 DNA follows: TGTGCCAGCAGCGTATTAGGACGGAGCACAGATACGCAGTATTTT. Protein: CASSVLGRSTDTQYF.

This chain uses TRBV6-5 with TRBJ2-2; the match to TRBD1 covers 8 bases. V dropped 4 bases and J dropped 5; count of bases not matched to a gene: 3. This CDR3 comprises 14 residues. CDR1 and CDR2 (germline): MNHEY, SVGAGI. The DNA for the CDR3 is TGTGCCAGCAGTTCCCGGACAGGGACCGGGGAGCTGTTTTTT. It translates to CASSSRTGTGELFF.

V gene TRBV20-1 combines with J gene TRBJ1-1; TRBD1 is a possible D gene (5 bases). CDR1 is DFQATT, CDR2 SNEGSKA, per germline (reference sequence). V dropped 0 bases and J dropped 8 bases, with 16 bases sitting between them. The CDR3 length is 14 residues. In DNA, the CDR3 is TGCAGTGCTAGAGAAGCGGGGACGTCCGGCGAAGCTTTCTTT. Amino acid sequence: CSAREAGTSGEAFF.

This clonotype was picked up a small number of times. V usage is TRBV20-1 and J usage is TRBJ1-1; maybe TRBD1 (5 bases). Trimming took 5 bases from V and 5 from J, leaving 12 bases between them. The germline CDR1 and CDR2 sequences are DFQATT and SNEGSKA (reference sequence). This CDR3 is 12 amino acids long. The CDR3 loop reads CSAGGDLTEAFF. The DNA of the CDR3 is TGCAGTGCTGGAGGGGATTTAACTGAAGCTTTCTTT.

The table lists this clonotype with a few counts. The chain employs TRBV6-5 and TRBJ2-4; TRBD2 agrees at 8 bases. Losses at the gene ends were 8 bases for V and 15 bases for J; bases not matched to a gene: 12. Germline V gene sequence: CDR1 MNHEY, CDR2 SVGAGI. The CDR3 length is 12 residues. The CDR3 DNA is TGTGCCAGCGGTGCGGGGGGCGGGTTGATGTACTTC. Its translation: CASGAGGGLMYF.

The chain uses TRBV4-2 and TRBJ2-1; 10 nucleotides line up with TRBD2. This CDR3 is built from 18 residues. Germline loops: CDR1 LGHNA, CDR2 YNFKEQ. Trimming at V came to 0 bases and at J to 4 bases, leaving 9 bases not matched to a gene. CDR3 residues: CASSQEPAGGPDYNEQFF. The CDR3 DNA reads TGTGCCAGCAGCCAAGAGCCAGCGGGGGGGCCCGATTACAATGAGCAGTTCTTC.